This entry lists 12 T cell receptor beta chains sequenced from one sample in a study of PD-1 blockade in mismatch repair-deficient tumors. The protocol was immunoSEQ multiplex PCR, while the TCRdb copy is restricted to in-frame clones and leaves out a portion. Of around 100,000 clones in the sample, roughly four fifths were seen once. The source material was peripheral blood, sampled about eight months after starting pembrolizumab. These receptors came from an adult with mismatch repair-deficient cancer.

The chain is built from TRBV6-5 and TRBJ1-5, with 7 bases that match TRBD1. CDR3 length: 13 residues. Germline V gives CDR1 MNHEY, CDR2 SVGAGI. V trimming: 6 bases; J trimming: 4 bases; junction bases outside the gene matches: 3. CDR3 sequence reads: CASRRQGNQPQHF. The DNA for the CDR3 is TGTGCCAGCAGGCGACAGGGAAATCAGCCCCAGCATTTT.

The chain carries TRBV6-1 and TRBJ2-2; no reliable D call. The ends were cut back, 10 bases at V and 3 bases at J, with 12 bases in the middle. Germline V CDR1 and CDR2: MNHNS, SASEGT. The CDR3 contains 13 residues. The CDR3 spells CATGSRDTGELFF. The CDR3 DNA sequence: TGTGCCACCGGAAGCAGAGACACCGGGGAGCTGTTTTTT.

The V call is TRBV9, the J call TRBJ2-3; no firm D call. V lost 2 bases, J lost 5 bases, and 12 bases lay in between. Germline loops: CDR1 SGDLS, CDR2 YYNGEE. This CDR3 spans 14 amino acids. Here the CDR3 DNA reads TGTGCCAGCAGCGTTCATATAGCCGAAGATACGCAGTATTTT. Encoded protein: CASSVHIAEDTQYF. Variable domain in full (rest from reference TRBV9 and TRBJ2-3): DSGVTQTPKHLITATGQRVTLRCSPRSGDLSVYWYQQSLDQGLQFLIQYYNGEERAKGNILERFSAQQFPDLHSELNLSSLELGDSALYFCASSVHIAEDTQYFGPGTRLTVL.

V usage is TRBV6-1 and J usage is TRBJ2-7; 9 nucleotides agree with TRBD1. The CDR3 length is 14 residues. V shed 10 bases, J shed 1 base, and the junction held 8 bases outside the gene matches. Germline loops: CDR1 MNHNS, CDR2 SASEGT. In DNA, the CDR3 is TGTGCCACTGAACCGGACAGGGGATCCTACGAGCAGTACTTC. It yields the protein CATEPDRGSYEQYF.

This rearrangement joins TRBV2 to TRBJ2-1, with TRBD2 identical over 8 bases. CDR1 and CDR2 (germline): SNHLY, FYNNEI. V shed 6 bases and J 4 bases; nucleotides not matched to a gene: 8. This CDR3 spans 15 amino acids. For the CDR3, the DNA is TGTGCCAGCAGCAACCAAGGACTAGCATACAATGAGCAGTTCTTC. Protein product: CASSNQGLAYNEQFF.

The chain recombines TRBV29-1 with TRBJ1-1, with 7 positions matching TRBD1. Trimming at V came to 7 bases and at J to 5 bases, leaving 10 bases not matched to a gene. CDR1 SQVTM and CDR2 ANQGSEA come from the germline V gene. This CDR3 is 13 amino acids long. CDR3 residues: CSGRGAEWTEAFF. The CDR3 coding sequence is TGCAGCGGCAGGGGGGCTGAATGGACTGAAGCTTTCTTT.

The chain carries TRBV9 and TRBJ2-1, with 9 bases lining up with TRBD2. Germline assignment: CDR1 SGDLS and CDR2 YYNGEE. The length of the CDR3 is 16 residues. V lost 4 bases and J lost 8; bases outside the gene matches: 13. The CDR3 bases are TGTGCCAGCAGCCCTCTTAGCGGGAGATACGGCGATGAGCAGTTCTTC. Protein: CASSPLSGRYGDEQFF.

The chain recombines TRBV5-1 with TRBJ2-2, with 7 bases matching TRBD1. The germline V gene has CDR1 SGHRS and CDR2 YFSETQ. This CDR3 has 17 amino acids. V shed 4 bases, J shed 3 bases, and the junction held 12 bases outside the gene matches. CDR3 coding DNA: TGCGCCAGCAGCGTATTAGGGGGCGCGTGGGACACCGGGGAGCTGTTTTTT. As protein: CASSVLGGAWDTGELFF.

This rearrangement joins TRBV27 to TRBJ1-2, with D perhaps matching TRBD1 (6 bases). The CDR3 has 16 amino acids. Germline assignment: CDR1 MNHEY and CDR2 SMNVEV (reference sequence). V was trimmed by 4 bases and J by 0 bases, leaving 15 bases between them. The CDR3: CASSSKLTGANYGYTF. CDR3 coding DNA: TGTGCCAGCAGTTCGAAACTGACAGGAGCTAACTATGGCTACACCTTC.

This clone has a handful of counts. The rearrangement links TRBV7-2 to TRBJ1-2, with 9 bases that match TRBD1. The V segment lost 4 bases and the J segment 4 bases; nucleotides outside the gene matches: 10. The CDR3 length is 16 residues. Per the germline V gene, CDR1 is SGHTA and CDR2 is FQGNSA. CDR3 in DNA: TGTGCCAGCAGCTCCTACCGGGACAGGGAGGCCTATGGCTACACCTTC. It is translated as CASSSYRDREAYGYTF. Looking up the rest from reference TRBV7-2 and TRBJ1-2 gives the full variable domain: GAGVSQSPSNKVTEKGKDVELRCDPISGHTALYWYRQSLGQGLEFLIYFQGNSAPDKSGLPSDRFSAERTGGSVSTLTIQRTQQEDSAVYLCASSSYRDREAYGYTFGSGTRLTVV.

The chain uses TRBV2 and TRBJ1-1; 7 bases fit TRBD1. CDR1 and CDR2 from the germline V gene are SNHLY and FYNNEI. The J segment lost 1 base and the V segment lost 9 bases, leaving 5 bases of the junction unmatched. The CDR3 loop spans 13 amino acids. CDR3 amino acids: CASRDSWNTEAFF. For the CDR3, the DNA is TGTGCCAGTCGGGACAGCTGGAACACTGAAGCTTTCTTT.

This chain links TRBV19 with TRBJ1-5, with 10 bases lining up with TRBD1. The CDR3 consists of 19 residues. J lost 0 bases, V lost 8 bases, and 16 bases had no gene match. Looked up from germline, CDR1 is LNHDA and CDR2 is SQIVND (reference sequence). In DNA, the CDR3 is TGTGCCAGTGGGGGACAGGGGCTGGTAATCCTAGGTAGCAATCAGCCCCAGCATTTT. Translating it yields CASGGQGLVILGSNQPQHF.